Listed below are T cell receptor beta chains from one sample, sequenced in a study of high-grade serous ovarian cancer treatment subgroups. TCRdb keeps only in-frame clones here, not all; method: immunoSEQ multiplex PCR. The table shows 18,000 or so clones, with around 72% occurring only once. The sequenced sample was tumor tissue. These receptors were collected from a human donor with high-grade serous ovarian cancer. CDR3s include the opening cysteine and the closing phenylalanine or tryptophan. D genes are given only for firm matches. Only part of the rows carry a size: once, few, many, or a class if the clone is expanded.

clone size	V gene	J gene	D gene	CDR3 protein	CDR3 DNA
NA	TRBV7-8	TRBJ2-1	TRBD2	CASSTGGDWSYNEQFF	TGTGCCAGCAGCACTGGGGGGGACTGGTCCTACAATGAGCAGTTCTTC
NA	TRBV6-5	TRBJ2-7	TRBD1	CASITPRGHYEQYF	TGTGCCAGCATCACCCCCAGGGGGCATTACGAGCAGTACTTC
NA	TRBV28	TRBJ2-5	NA	CASRGNGREQETQYF	TGTGCCAGCCGGGGTAATGGGCGGGAACAAGAGACCCAGTACTTC
NA	TRBV11-3	TRBJ2-7	NA	CASSLSDGPSHEQYF	TGTGCCAGCAGCCTATCGGACGGGCCTTCGCACGAGCAGTACTTC
once	TRBV19	TRBJ2-1	TRBD1	CASSSGWDSNYNEQFF	TGTGCCAGTAGTTCGGGGTGGGACAGTAACTACAATGAGCAGTTCTTC
NA	TRBV27	TRBJ2-7	NA	CASSPQVGLASYEQYF	TGTGCCAGCAGCCCACAGGTGGGGCTAGCTAGTTACGAGCAGTACTTC
few	TRBV7-9	TRBJ1-1	TRBD1	CASKGQGATEAFF	TGTGCCAGCAAGGGACAGGGGGCCACTGAAGCTTTCTTT
medium-sized	TRBV7-9	TRBJ2-1	TRBD1	CASSSVGQGLVNEQFF	TGTGCCAGCAGCTCAGTGGGACAGGGATTGGTCAATGAGCAGTTCTTC
NA	TRBV5-1	TRBJ2-7	TRBD2	CASSGGLAGAIYEQYF	TGCGCCAGCAGCGGGGGACTAGCGGGAGCTATCTACGAGCAGTACTTC
NA	TRBV5-4	TRBJ2-5	NA	CASSLDVRGETQYF	TGTGCCAGCAGCTTGGACGTCAGGGGAGAGACCCAGTACTTC
NA	TRBV7-8	TRBJ2-2	NA	CASSLVGGELFF	TGTGCCAGCAGCTTGGTGGGAGGGGAGCTGTTTTTT
NA	TRBV19	TRBJ1-4	NA	CASSPQGNSNEKLFF	TGTGCCAGTAGTCCACAGGGTAACTCTAATGAAAAACTGTTTTTT
NA	TRBV18	TRBJ2-2	NA	CASSAASWQPNTGELFF	TGTGCCAGCTCAGCCGCTAGCTGGCAACCGAACACCGGGGAGCTGTTTTTT
NA	TRBV30	TRBJ1-4	NA	CAWQRSFSEKLFF	TGTGCCTGGCAGAGGAGTTTTAGTGAAAAACTGTTTTTT
NA	TRBV9	TRBJ1-3	NA	CASSQTPGGTGNTIYF	TGTGCCAGCAGCCAGACCCCCGGGGGGACTGGAAACACCATATATTTT
NA	TRBV14	TRBJ2-3	TRBD2	CASSPGLAGTDTQYF	TGTGCCAGCAGCCCTGGACTAGCGGGGACAGATACGCAGTATTTT
NA	TRBV29-1	TRBJ1-1	TRBD1	CSVGTVLNTEAFF	TGCAGCGTCGGGACAGTTCTGAACACTGAAGCTTTCTTT
NA	TRBV29-1	TRBJ1-1	TRBD1	CSVLRGTGREAFF	TGCAGCGTCCTCAGGGGGACAGGGAGGGAAGCTTTCTTT
once	TRBV4-3	TRBJ1-2	NA	CASGPGHGYTF	TGCGCCAGCGGCCCGGGGCATGGCTACACCTTC
NA	TRBV6-5	TRBJ2-3	NA	CASSYSRATDTQYF	TGTGCCAGCAGTTACTCGCGGGCCACAGATACGCAGTATTTT
few	TRBV2	TRBJ1-2	TRBD1	CASSEVREGARGYTF	TGTGCCAGCAGTGAAGTTAGGGAGGGGGCTCGCGGCTACACCTTC